These 5 T cell receptor beta chains share one sample of origin, sequenced in a study of breast tumors, draining lymph nodes, adjacent tissues. TCRdb fed the multiplex PCR reads into MiXCR, producing one record per CDR3 protein. The sample contains 66,000 or so distinct CDR3 sequences, around 43% of which appear only once. The sequenced material came from breast tumor tissue. Receptor source: a female donor with breast cancer. Some clones in this sample may be carry-over from other donors' samples.

The chain joins TRBV10-3 to TRBJ1-5; no reliable D call. The length of the CDR3 is 18 residues. CDR1 is ENHRY and CDR2 is SYGVKD in the germline V gene. V dropped 0 bases and J dropped 7 bases, with 22 bases sitting between them. CDR3 nucleotide sequence: TGTGCCATCAGTGAGTCTAGGGTGAATGAGCAGTTGGGGCAGCCCCAGCATTTT. Amino acid sequence: CAISESRVNEQLGQPQHF.

This clonotype was counted many times. The V call is TRBV4-1, the J call TRBJ2-5; possibly TRBD2 for D (6 bases). V was trimmed by 3 bases and J by 4 bases, leaving 18 bases between them. CDR1 and CDR2 (germline): MGHRA, YSYEKL. The CDR3 loop spans 16 amino acids. The CDR3 DNA reads TGCGCCAGCAGCCAGGAGGGGACTCTCGGTACAGAGACCCAGTACTTC. Amino acid sequence: CASSQEGTLGTETQYF.

This clonotype has at least ten counts. The V and J genes are TRBV19 and TRBJ1-5, with D possibly being TRBD1 (5 bases). The V gene lost 5 bases and the J gene lost 14 bases, with 25 bases spanning the gap. From germline, CDR1 is LNHDA and CDR2 SQIVND (reference sequence). This CDR3 contains 15 residues. CDR3 DNA sequence: TGTGCCAGTAGTGTAACGGGACCTGGGATCGAGAGGAAGCATTTT. This sequence encodes CASSVTGPGIERKHF.

In its sample, this clonotype was seen once. The chain uses TRBV10-3 and TRBJ2-1; TRBD2 matches at 7 bases. The germline V gene encodes CDR1 ENHRY and CDR2 SYGVKD. This CDR3 contains 17 residues. Trimming took 0 bases from V and 3 from J; bases not matched to a gene: 8. CDR3 protein: CAISESGSKRGYNEQFF. CDR3 in DNA: TGTGCCATCAGTGAGTCAGGGTCGAAGCGGGGCTACAATGAGCAGTTCTTC.

This clonotype was detected many times. This chain connects TRBV6-2 or TRBV6-3 to TRBJ1-2; D might be TRBD1 (6 bases). The CDR3 spans 13 residues. Germline CDR1 is MNHEY and CDR2 is SVGEGT. V lost 2 bases to trimming and J lost 2 bases, with 6 bases between them. The CDR3 reads CASSYGQNYGYTF. The CDR3 coding sequence is TGTGCCAGCAGTTACGGACAGAACTATGGCTACACCTTC.